What follows are 31 T cell receptor beta chains derived from one specimen sequenced in a study of cytomegalovirus exposure and HLA in healthy donors. Amplification used 60 Vbeta primers and 13 Jbeta primers. Sequencing used immunoSEQ multiplex PCR; TCRdb keeps in-frame clones, though not all of them. The data hold tens of thousands of clones, with approximately 83% observed a single time. Input material: PBMCs. The receptors come from a man aged 25 to 40 in good health and CMV-seronegative.

This chain joins TRBV30 and TRBJ2-2, with D maybe TRBD2 (7 bases). The germline CDR1 and CDR2 sequences are GTSNPN and SVGIG (reference sequence). V lost 0 bases and J 0 bases, leaving 14 bases between the germline ends. The CDR3 is made up of 17 amino acids. CDR3 bases: TGTGCCTGGAGTGTACGGCAGGGGAGGGCGAACACCGGGGAGCTGTTTTTT. This translates into CAWSVRQGRANTGELFF.

The rearrangement links TRBV27 to TRBJ2-7; 7 bases line up with TRBD1. V gave up 6 bases and J gave up 1 base; unmatched junction bases: 6. CDR1 is MNHEY, CDR2 SMNVEV, per germline (reference sequence). The CDR3 totals 14 residues. CDR3: CASRPGQSSYEQYF. CDR3 nucleotide sequence: TGTGCCAGCAGACCGGGACAGAGTTCCTACGAGCAGTACTTC.

The chain links TRBV18 to TRBJ2-1; 9 bases line up with TRBD1. Trimming at V came to 4 bases and at J to 4 bases, leaving 5 bases not matched to a gene. The CDR3 totals 15 residues. The germline gives CDR1 KGHSH, CDR2 LQKENI. CDR3 DNA sequence: TGTGCCAGCTCACAACAGGGGGCGAGGTACAATGAGCAGTTCTTC. It is translated as CASSQQGARYNEQFF.

This chain uses TRBV6-1 with TRBJ2-1; TRBD2 matches at 15 bases. Trimming took 4 bases from V and 7 from J; bases not matched to a gene: 11. In germline, CDR1 is MNHNS, CDR2 SASEGT. The CDR3 is made up of 18 amino acids. This CDR3 reads CASSGYGLAGGPKNEQFF. CDR3 DNA: TGTGCCAGCAGTGGTTACGGACTAGCGGGAGGGCCCAAAAATGAGCAGTTCTTC.

The V and J genes are TRBV11-1 and TRBJ1-2, with D tentatively TRBD1 (6 bases). Germline-derived CDR1 and CDR2 are SGHAT and FQDESV (reference sequence). CDR3 length: 13 amino acids. The V and J ends lost 6 bases and 1 base respectively, with 9 bases between them. CDR3 DNA: TGTGCCAGCAGAGCGGACAGTAACTATGGCTACACCTTC. Its protein is CASRADSNYGYTF.

This sequence joins TRBV6-1 and TRBJ2-1, with 8 positions matching TRBD1. V dropped 3 bases and J dropped 0; count of bases not matched to a gene: 7. The CDR3 sequence is 17 residues long. Germline CDR1 is MNHNS and CDR2 is SASEGT. DNA of the CDR3: TGTGCCAGCAGTGATGAGACAGGGGAGAGCTCCTACAATGAGCAGTTCTTC. This sequence encodes CASSDETGESSYNEQFF.

The rearrangement uses TRBV7-9 and TRBJ1-2, with TRBD1 matching over 7 bases. The CDR3 totals 14 residues. The germline gives CDR1 SEHNR, CDR2 FQNEAQ (reference sequence). J lost 6 bases, V lost 5 bases, and 9 bases had no gene match. CDR3 in DNA: TGTGCCAGCAGCCCGCGACTGGGACAGAATGGCTACACCTTC. Translation gives CASSPRLGQNGYTF.

This chain joins TRBV6-5 and TRBJ1-2, with no clear D. Germline V CDR1 and CDR2: MNHEY, SVGAGI. The CDR3 runs to 15 residues. V lost 0 bases to trimming and J lost 6 bases, with 14 bases between them. CDR3 bases: TGTGCCAGCAGTTACTCGGGCAGCTCCTCGGATGGCTACACCTTC. Protein sequence: CASSYSGSSSDGYTF.

V and J are TRBV19 and TRBJ1-1, with 7 bases lining up with TRBD1. Germline loops: CDR1 LNHDA, CDR2 SQIVND (reference sequence). V was clipped by 7 bases and J by 1 base; unmatched bases: 12. The CDR3 extends over 16 amino acids. The CDR3 is CASTLGGTAWNTEAFF. DNA of the CDR3: TGTGCCAGTACCTTAGGGGGGACAGCCTGGAACACTGAAGCTTTCTTT. Combining the CDR3 with reference TRBV19 and TRBJ1-1 gives the whole variable domain DGGITQSPKYLFRKEGQNVTLSCEQNLNHDAMYWYRQDPGQGLRLIYYSQIVNDFQKGDIAEGYSVSREKKESFPLTVTSAQKNPTAFYLCASTLGGTAWNTEAFFGQGTRLTVV.

The V and J genes are TRBV10-3 and TRBJ2-3; TRBD2 agrees at 8 bases. The CDR3 runs to 18 residues. CDR1 and CDR2 (germline): ENHRY, SYGVKD. Germline trimming cut 4 bases from V and 0 bases from J; bases unmatched to any gene: 12. In DNA, the CDR3 is TGTGCCATCAGTGGTGAGCGGGGGCTTGACCCTAGCACAGATACGCAGTATTTT. This encodes CAISGERGLDPSTDTQYF.

The sample holds a few counts of this clone. The chain carries TRBV5-6 and TRBJ1-1; no clear D gene. The CDR3 extends over 13 amino acids. Trimming left V 0 bases short and J 7 bases short, with 10 bases between. Germline CDR1 is SGHDT and CDR2 is YYEEEE. In DNA, the CDR3 is TGTGCCAGCAGCTTGGCCGGGAATGGTGAAGCTTTCTTT. Protein sequence: CASSLAGNGEAFF. Based on the CDR3 plus reference TRBV5-6 and TRBJ1-1, the full variable domain is DAGVTQSPTHLIKTRGQQVTLRCSPKSGHDTVSWYQQALGQGPQFIFQYYEEEERQRGNFPDRFSGHQFPNYSSELNVNALLLGDSALYLCASSLAGNGEAFFGQGTRLTVV.

The chain joins TRBV11-2 to TRBJ1-1; D is undetermined. The length of the CDR3 is 12 residues. V shed 0 bases and J shed 8 bases, with 7 bases lying between them. Germline V gene data show CDR1 as SGHAT and CDR2 as FQNNGV. CDR3 protein: CASSLEGREAFF. The CDR3 coding sequence is TGTGCCAGCAGCTTAGAGGGCAGAGAAGCTTTCTTT.

V gene TRBV7-9 combines with J gene TRBJ2-7; 9 nucleotides agree with TRBD2. The CDR3 extends over 15 amino acids. V was pared by 5 bases and J by 2 bases, with 7 bases of the junction left unmatched. Germline V gene lookup returns CDR1 SEHNR and CDR2 FQNEAQ (reference sequence). Here the CDR3 reads CASSNLAGSAYEQYF. The CDR3 DNA follows: TGTGCCAGCAGCAACCTAGCGGGATCCGCCTACGAGCAGTACTTC.

Points on this clone: This sample includes further DNA sequences coding for the same CDR3. This chain connects TRBV11-2 to TRBJ2-7; TRBD1 is a possible D gene (5 bases). The CDR3 has 13 amino acids. The germline V and J ends were trimmed by 1 base and 2 bases, with 6 bases remaining between them. Germline CDR1 is SGHAT and CDR2 is FQNNGV. CDR3 nucleotides: TGTGCCAGCAGCTTAGGGGGCACCTACGAGCAGTACTTC. This codes for CASSLGGTYEQYF.

The chain links TRBV19 to TRBJ1-1; maybe TRBD1 (6 bases). Between the trimmed V and J ends, which lost 2 bases and 4 bases, there was a span of 14 bases. The CDR3 length is 15 residues. Germline CDR1 and CDR2: LNHDA and SQIVND (reference sequence). The CDR3 DNA is TGTGCCAGTAGTATAAGGGGGTCCTGGGTCACTGAAGCTTTCTTT. Translation gives CASSIRGSWVTEAFF.

The chain's CDR3 is CASSLFGKVGRLRQDTNYGYTF. In DNA, the CDR3 is TGTGCCAGCAGTTTATTTGGGAAGGTCGGTAGGCTCCGACAGGATACTAACTATGGCTACACCTTC. The chain employs TRBV27 and TRBJ1-2; D is perhaps TRBD1 (6 bases). The CDR3 totals 22 residues. V gave up 1 base and J gave up 0 bases, with 30 bases separating them. CDR1 and CDR2 from the germline V gene are MNHEY and SMNVEV (reference sequence).

The genes are TRBV19 and TRBJ2-2; 10 bases are a match to TRBD2. This CDR3 spans 17 amino acids. Per germline, CDR1 LNHDA and CDR2 SQIVND (reference sequence). CDR3 loop: CATKSSLSGRVAGELFF. CDR3 DNA sequence: TGTGCTACCAAATCATCATTAAGCGGGAGGGTGGCCGGGGAGCTGTTTTTT.

The chain carries TRBV25-1 and TRBJ1-2; weak D call: TRBD1 (6 bases). This CDR3 is built from 17 residues. Per germline, CDR1 MGHDK and CDR2 SYGVNS. The germline V and J ends were trimmed by 2 bases and 4 bases, with 20 bases remaining between them. CDR3 bases: TGTGCCAGCAGTGAAGCGGACGACAGGTCCCTACTCTATGGCTACACCTTC. This encodes CASSEADDRSLLYGYTF.

This rearrangement joins TRBV15 to TRBJ2-6; 7 nucleotides align to TRBD1. The length of the CDR3 is 17 residues. V dropped 5 bases and J dropped 4; count of bases not matched to a gene: 11. Germline CDR1 and CDR2: LNHNV and YYDKDF (reference sequence). The DNA of the CDR3 is TGTGCCACCAGCTTCACACAGGGGCCTCGGGGGGCCAACGTCCTGACTTTC. Translation gives CATSFTQGPRGANVLTF.

The chain joins TRBV6-1 to TRBJ2-1; TRBD2 aligns across 9 bases. With 3 bases clipped from V and 0 bases from J, the junction kept 12 bases outside the gene matches. The CDR3 spans 19 residues. Germline V gene lookup returns CDR1 MNHNS and CDR2 SASEGT. The CDR3 coding sequence is TGTGCCAGCAGTGAGGGTCTAGCGGGAACCCTAGTCTCCTACAATGAGCAGTTCTTC. It is translated as CASSEGLAGTLVSYNEQFF.

This chain connects TRBV19 to TRBJ1-5, with 8 nucleotides matching TRBD1. The CDR3 has 16 amino acids. V trimming: 5 bases; J trimming: 3 bases; junction bases outside the gene matches: 9. Germline CDR1 is LNHDA and CDR2 is SQIVND (reference sequence). The CDR3 DNA follows: TGTGCCAGTAGTCCCCTAGACAGGGGCCCCAATCAGCCCCAGCATTTT. It codes for CASSPLDRGPNQPQHF.

Here the CDR3 reads CASGTSGGETQYF. CDR3 coding DNA: TGTGCCAGCGGGACTAGCGGGGGGGAGACCCAGTACTTC. The V call is TRBV7-2, the J call TRBJ2-5, with 15 bases matching TRBD2. V was clipped by 8 bases and J by 5 bases; unmatched bases: 0. The CDR3 has 13 amino acids. CDR1 and CDR2 (germline): SGHTA, FQGNSA.

The V gene is TRBV14, the J gene TRBJ1-2; TRBD1 matches 7 bases. Germline V gene data show CDR1 as SGHDN and CDR2 as FVKESK. After removal of 1 base from V and 7 bases from J, the junction contained 6 bases not matched to a gene. The CDR3 runs to 14 residues. CDR3 coding DNA: TGTGCCAGCAGCCAAGGGATATGGGACAGTGGCTACACCTTC. Its translation is CASSQGIWDSGYTF.

This CDR3 is CASSLGVQRGNQETQYF. For the CDR3, the DNA is TGTGCCAGCAGCTTAGGCGTACAGCGGGGGAACCAAGAGACCCAGTACTTC. The chain joins TRBV11-3 to TRBJ2-5; 8 bases map to TRBD2. Losses at the gene ends were 1 base for V and 0 bases for J; bases not matched to a gene: 7. In germline, CDR1 is SGHNT, CDR2 YENEEA. The CDR3 covers 17 residues.

The rearrangement links TRBV7-9 to TRBJ1-1; 7 bases are a match to TRBD1. V lost 1 base and J lost 4; bases outside the gene matches: 6. The CDR3 extends over 15 amino acids. CDR1 and CDR2 from the germline V gene are SEHNR and FQNEAQ (reference sequence). Written as DNA, the CDR3 is TGTGCCAGCAGCTTAGAGGCCCAGGGGGGCACTGAAGCTTTCTTT. This codes for CASSLEAQGGTEAFF. Together with reference TRBV7-9 and TRBJ1-1, the CDR3 gives the full variable domain: DTGVSQNPRHKITKRGQNVTFRCDPISEHNRLYWYRQTLGQGPEFLTYFQNEAQLEKSRLLSDRFSAERPKGSFSTLEIQRTEQGDSAMYLCASSLEAQGGTEAFFGQGTRLTVV.

The genes are TRBV4-3 and TRBJ2-7; weak D call: TRBD1 (5 bases). V was trimmed by 1 base and J by 5 bases, leaving 12 bases between them. The CDR3 runs to 14 residues. Germline V gene data show CDR1 as LGHNA and CDR2 as YSLEER. The CDR3 nucleotides read TGCGCCAGCAGCCAAGGGCCAGGGCCGAACGAGCAGTACTTC. This sequence encodes CASSQGPGPNEQYF.

The chain recombines TRBV6-5 with TRBJ1-5; 8 nucleotides align to TRBD1. Trimming at V came to 2 bases and at J to 5 bases, leaving 2 bases not matched to a gene. The CDR3 length is 14 residues. The germline CDR1 and CDR2 sequences are MNHEY and SVGAGI. This chain's CDR3 is CASSYQTGDQPQHF. The CDR3 DNA follows: TGTGCCAGCAGTTACCAGACAGGGGATCAGCCCCAGCATTTT.

The rearrangement uses TRBV5-6 and TRBJ2-7; TRBD1 agrees at 7 bases. V shed 5 bases and J 1 base; nucleotides not matched to a gene: 6. The V gene's germline CDR1 is SGHDT and CDR2 YYEEEE. The length of the CDR3 is 14 residues. The CDR3 reads CASRRTGRSYEQYF. The CDR3 coding sequence is TGTGCCAGCAGGAGGACAGGACGGTCCTACGAGCAGTACTTC.

The chain is built from TRBV12-5 and TRBJ2-5; 10 nucleotides agree with TRBD2. CDR3 length: 16 amino acids. The J segment lost 4 bases and the V segment lost 3 bases, leaving 8 bases of the junction unmatched. Germline-derived CDR1 and CDR2 are LGHNT and FRNRAP. The CDR3 DNA is TGTGCTAGTGGTTTCAGCGGGGGGGCTGGGGGAGAGACCCAGTACTTC. Translation gives CASGFSGGAGGETQYF. Full variable domain (outside the CDR3, taken from reference TRBV12-5 and TRBJ2-5): DARVTQTPRHKVTEMGQEVTMRCQPILGHNTVFWYRQTMMQGLELLAYFRNRAPLDDSGMPKDRFSAEMPDATLATLKIQPSEPRDSAVYFCASGFSGGAGGETQYFGPGTRLLVL.

V is TRBV7-3 and J is TRBJ2-1; D not certain. The CDR3 consists of 14 residues. CDR1 and CDR2 from the germline V gene are SGHTA and FQGTGA. V gave up 5 bases and J gave up 3 bases, with 11 bases separating them. CDR3 DNA sequence: TGTGCCAGCAGCCCCACAGCCGTCTACAATGAGCAGTTCTTC. Its translation is CASSPTAVYNEQFF.

The chain uses TRBV10-3 and TRBJ2-1, with 9 bases identical to TRBD2. The ends lost 4 bases at V and 0 bases at J; junction bases unmatched: 1. CDR3 length: 15 residues. The germline CDR1 and CDR2 sequences are ENHRY and SYGVKD. This CDR3 is CAISVSGSSYNEQFF. CDR3 DNA: TGTGCCATCAGTGTTAGCGGGAGCTCCTACAATGAGCAGTTCTTC.